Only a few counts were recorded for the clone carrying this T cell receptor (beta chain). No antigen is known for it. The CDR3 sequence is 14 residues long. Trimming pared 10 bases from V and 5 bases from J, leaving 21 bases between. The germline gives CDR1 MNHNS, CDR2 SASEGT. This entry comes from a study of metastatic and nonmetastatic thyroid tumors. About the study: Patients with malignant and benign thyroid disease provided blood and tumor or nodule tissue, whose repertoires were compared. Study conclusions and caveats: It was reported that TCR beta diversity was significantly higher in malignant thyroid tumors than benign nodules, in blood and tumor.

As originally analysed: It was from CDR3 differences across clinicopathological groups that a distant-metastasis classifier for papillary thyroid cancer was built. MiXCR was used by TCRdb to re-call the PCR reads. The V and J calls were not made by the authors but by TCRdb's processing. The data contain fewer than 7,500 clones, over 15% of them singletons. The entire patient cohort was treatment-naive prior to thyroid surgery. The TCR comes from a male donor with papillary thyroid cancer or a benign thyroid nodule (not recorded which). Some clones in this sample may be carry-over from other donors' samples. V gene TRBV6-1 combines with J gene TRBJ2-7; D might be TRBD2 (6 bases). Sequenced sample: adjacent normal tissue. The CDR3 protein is CATRVESSGDEQYF. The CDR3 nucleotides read TGTGCCACAAGGGTCGAGAGTTCGGGGGACGAGCAGTACTTC.